This TCR beta chain was observed in a study of cytotoxic CD8 clonotypes in ibrutinib-treated CLL. Libraries were prepared by immunoSEQ multiplex PCR; TCRdb keeps only in-frame clonotypes and omits some of them. The data contain 60,000 to 95,000 clones, around four fifths of them singletons. Germline-derived CDR1 and CDR2 are KGHSH and LQKENI. Losses at the gene ends were 3 bases for V and 1 base for J; bases not matched to a gene: 5. This CDR3 contains 16 residues. The chain carries TRBV18 and TRBJ1-3; the match to TRBD1 covers 8 bases. This clonotype was sampled from a human donor with chronic lymphocytic leukemia. The starting material was PBMCs, obtained after 24 months of ibrutinib treatment. CDR3 in amino acids: CASSPQRTGSGNTIYF. CDR3 in DNA: TGTGCCAGCTCACCGCAAAGGACAGGGTCTGGAAACACCATATATTTT.